Below, 26 T cell receptor beta chains from the same sample are listed, as sequenced in a study of cytomegalovirus exposure and HLA in healthy donors. Amplification used 60 Vbeta primers and 13 Jbeta primers. Clones were read by immunoSEQ multiplex PCR, and TCRdb kept only the in-frame ones, dropping some. Of 150,000 to 200,000 clones listed, approximately 88% are singletons. What was sequenced was PBMCs. The receptors originated from a boy younger than 18 in good health and CMV-seronegative.

This clone was counted once. The rearrangement uses TRBV27 and TRBJ2-1; a possible D gene is TRBD1 (5 bases). V was trimmed by 2 bases and J by 10 bases, leaving 12 bases between them. Per germline, CDR1 MNHEY and CDR2 SMNVEV (reference sequence). The CDR3 runs to 13 residues. CDR3 residues: CASSLMSGREQFF. The CDR3 nucleotides read TGTGCCAGCAGTTTAATGTCAGGGCGGGAGCAGTTCTTC.

The chain has TRBV18 and TRBJ1-1, with 7 bases lining up with TRBD1. Losses at the gene ends were 8 bases for V and 6 bases for J; bases not matched to a gene: 12. The CDR3 has 14 amino acids. Looked up from germline, CDR1 is KGHSH and CDR2 is LQKENI. CDR3 residues: CASGPGQSPAEAFF. The CDR3 DNA follows: TGTGCCAGCGGACCGGGACAGTCTCCCGCTGAAGCTTTCTTT. The whole variable domain, remainder taken from reference TRBV18 and TRBJ1-1, is NAGVMQNPRHLVRRRGQEARLRCSPMKGHSHVYWYRQLPEEGLKFMVYLQKENIIDESGMPKERFSAEFPKEGPSILRIQQVVRGDSAAYFCASGPGQSPAEAFFGQGTRLTVV.

The chain combines TRBV29-1 with TRBJ1-2; D is perhaps TRBD1 (6 bases). Germline lookup yields CDR1 SQVTM and CDR2 ANQGSEA. CDR3 length equals 11 residues. The CDR3 sequence is CSSRSGDGYTF. CDR3 coding DNA: TGCAGTAGCCGCTCAGGGGATGGCTACACCTTC.

The V and J genes are TRBV13 and TRBJ2-1, with D maybe TRBD2 (6 bases). This CDR3 has 13 residues. Germline CDR1 and CDR2: PRHDT and FYEKMQ (reference sequence). Trimming removed 8 bases at V and 3 bases at J, with 11 bases between. CDR3 sequence reads: CASSGGDYNEQFF. The DNA of the CDR3 is TGTGCCAGCTCCGGCGGGGACTACAATGAGCAGTTCTTC.

CDR3 coding DNA: TGTGCCAGCAGTGGGGGACAGGCGTACTCTGGAAACACCATATATTTT. This codes for CASSGGQAYSGNTIYF. The gene calls are TRBV6-1 and TRBJ1-3, with 8 bases lining up with TRBD1. The V and J ends lost 4 bases and 0 bases, in that order; junction bases with no gene match: 5. Germline-derived CDR1 and CDR2 are MNHNS and SASEGT. The CDR3 has 16 residues.

The chain uses TRBV7-9 and TRBJ1-1; D is perhaps TRBD1 (6 bases). The CDR3 is 15 residues long. The germline V gene encodes CDR1 SEHNR and CDR2 FQNEAQ (reference sequence). The V and J ends lost 5 bases and 0 bases respectively, with 13 bases between them. Here the CDR3 DNA reads TGTGCCAGCAGCGAGACAGGTCCCATGAACACTGAAGCTTTCTTT. It encodes CASSETGPMNTEAFF. The entire variable domain, with the rest obtained from reference TRBV7-9 and TRBJ1-1, is as follows: DTGVSQNPRHKITKRGQNVTFRCDPISEHNRLYWYRQTLGQGPEFLTYFQNEAQLEKSRLLSDRFSAERPKGSFSTLEIQRTEQGDSAMYLCASSETGPMNTEAFFGQGTRLTVV.

J is TRBJ1-5 and V is TRBV5-1; 9 nucleotides agree with TRBD1. J lost 1 base, V lost 8 bases, and 4 bases had no gene match. CDR3 length equals 14 residues. Per germline, CDR1 SGHRS and CDR2 YFSETQ. The CDR3 reads CARRQGESNQPQHF. The CDR3 DNA sequence: TGCGCCAGGAGACAGGGGGAGAGCAATCAGCCCCAGCATTTT.

V gene TRBV12-5 combines with J gene TRBJ2-3; D perhaps matches TRBD2 (5 bases). V shed 11 bases and J shed 4 bases, with 10 bases lying between them. The CDR3 extends over 11 amino acids. Germline V gives CDR1 LGHNT, CDR2 FRNRAP. As DNA, the CDR3 is TGTGCTTCCGGGGTCTCAGATACGCAGTATTTT. It encodes CASGVSDTQYF.

As regards this clone: The same CDR3 also results from other DNA sequences found in this sample. The rearrangement uses TRBV5-1 and TRBJ2-5; 9 bases fit TRBD1. This CDR3 spans 13 amino acids. Germline V gene lookup returns CDR1 SGHRS and CDR2 YFSETQ. Unmatched junction bases numbered 4, after V lost 5 bases and J lost 5 bases. In DNA form, the CDR3 reads TGCGCCAGCAGTCGGACAGGGGAGGAGACCCAGTACTTC. It encodes CASSRTGEETQYF.

V usage is TRBV6-1 and J usage is TRBJ1-3; no clear D gene. Germline-derived CDR1 and CDR2 are MNHNS and SASEGT. Between the trimmed V and J ends, which lost 2 bases and 4 bases, there was a span of 9 bases. This CDR3 is 14 amino acids long. CDR3 sequence: CASSETHSGNTIYF. The CDR3 bases are TGTGCCAGCAGTGAAACCCACTCGGGAAACACCATATATTTT.

The V call is TRBV6-1, the J call TRBJ2-7; D not certain. This CDR3 has 13 residues. Germline loops: CDR1 MNHNS, CDR2 SASEGT. The V gene lost 2 bases and the J gene lost 3 bases, with 8 bases spanning the gap. The CDR3 loop reads CASSELADYEQYF. The CDR3 DNA follows: TGTGCCAGCAGTGAATTGGCTGACTACGAGCAGTACTTC.

Written as DNA, the CDR3 is TGTGCCTCGAGCAGGGGTTTCCTCTCCTACGAGCAGTACTTC. Its protein is CASSRGFLSYEQYF. J is TRBJ2-7 and V is TRBV30; possible D gene TRBD1, 6 bases. CDR1 and CDR2 from the germline V gene are GTSNPN and SVGIG (reference sequence). There are 14 residues in the CDR3. The V end lost 7 bases, the J end lost 0 bases, and 16 bases lay between the germline ends.

This clone appeared a few times. The chain has TRBV6-5 and TRBJ2-7; 10 bases are shared with TRBD1. The trim removed 5 bases at V and 4 bases at J, leaving 5 bases unmatched. The CDR3 sequence is 14 residues long. Germline V CDR1 and CDR2: MNHEY, SVGAGI. The CDR3 loop reads CASSRTGGAYEQYF. CDR3 coding DNA: TGTGCCAGCAGTAGGACAGGGGGGGCTTACGAGCAGTACTTC.

The rearrangement links TRBV25-1 to TRBJ1-2, with TRBD1 identical over 7 bases. Germline-derived CDR1 and CDR2 are MGHDK and SYGVNS. J gave up 8 bases and V 4 bases, and 13 bases lay outside the gene matches. There are 15 residues in the CDR3. CDR3 residues: CASSGRDRLPKGYTF. For the CDR3, the DNA is TGTGCCAGCAGTGGCCGGGACAGACTACCTAAGGGCTACACCTTC.

The chain employs TRBV23-1 and TRBJ2-7, with D perhaps matching TRBD1 (5 bases). TRBV23-1 is annotated as an ORF whose role is uncertain. V was shortened by 4 bases and J by 3 bases, with 10 bases between the two germline ends. CDR3 length: 13 residues. The CDR3 DNA is TGCGCCAGCAGTCGACCACAGGACTACGAGCAGTACTTC. Protein: CASSRPQDYEQYF.

The chain carries TRBV30 and TRBJ2-7; a possible D gene is TRBD2 (6 bases). The length of the CDR3 is 14 residues. Germline CDR1 GTSNPN, CDR2 SVGIG (reference sequence). Trimming cost V 3 bases and J 5 bases, with 17 bases left between them. The CDR3 loop is CAWRRGGLWDEQYF. The CDR3 bases are TGTGCCTGGAGAAGGGGAGGCTTATGGGACGAGCAGTACTTC.

The V call is TRBV5-4, the J call TRBJ1-1; TRBD1 might be the D (5 bases). Trimming removed 9 bases from V and 3 bases from J, with 12 bases in between. The CDR3 sequence is 12 residues long. Germline V lookup: CDR1 SGHNT, CDR2 YYREEE (reference sequence). The CDR3 nucleotides read TGTGCCATCGGGGGAGTTGACACTGAAGCTTTCTTT. It specifies CAIGGVDTEAFF.

The V gene is TRBV29-1, the J gene TRBJ1-2; D not certain. Looked up from germline, CDR1 is SQVTM and CDR2 is ANQGSEA. The CDR3 runs 12 residues. V was cut by 3 bases and J by 0 bases, with 5 bases left in between. The DNA of the CDR3 is TGCAGCGTTGATGGGCCTAACTATGGCTACACCTTC. Its translation is CSVDGPNYGYTF.

As concerns this clone: The same CDR3 also results from other DNA sequences found in this sample. The chain combines TRBV30 with TRBJ1-2; TRBD1 matches 7 bases. V gave up 1 base and J gave up 8 bases; unmatched junction bases: 7. This CDR3 spans 13 amino acids. Looked up from germline, CDR1 is GTSNPN and CDR2 is SVGIG (reference sequence). The CDR3 nucleotides read TGTGCCTGGAGTGAAGACAGGGTTGGGGGCTACACCTTC. This translates into CAWSEDRVGGYTF.

This chain uses TRBV27 with TRBJ2-6, with 7 bases matching TRBD1. CDR1 MNHEY and CDR2 SMNVEV come from the germline V gene (reference sequence). This CDR3 comprises 17 residues. Trimming cost V 6 bases and J 1 base; bases outside gene matches: 9. The CDR3 here is CASSRQGNPSGANVLTF. CDR3 nucleotide sequence: TGTGCCAGCAGCCGACAGGGTAACCCTTCTGGGGCCAACGTCCTGACTTTC.

The J gene is TRBJ1-2, the V gene TRBV5-8; D not certain. V lost 6 bases to trimming and J lost 4 bases, with 16 bases between them. Germline CDR1 and CDR2: SGHTS and YDEGEE. The CDR3 spans 14 residues. The DNA of the CDR3 is TGTGCCAGCACCCCGGTTGGAGTACTCTATGGCTACACCTTC. Residues: CASTPVGVLYGYTF.

This clone was found once. The gene calls are TRBV9 and TRBJ2-7; 7 bases are a match to TRBD2. The CDR3 sequence is 13 residues long. CDR1 is SGDLS and CDR2 is YYNGEE in the germline V gene. Trimming at V came to 4 bases and at J to 0 bases, leaving 1 base not matched to a gene. This CDR3 is CASSPSGSYEQYF. CDR3 sequence (DNA): TGTGCCAGCAGCCCTAGCGGCTCCTACGAGCAGTACTTC.

The J gene is TRBJ2-7, the V gene TRBV19; TRBD2 agrees at 12 bases. Germline V gene lookup returns CDR1 LNHDA and CDR2 SQIVND (reference sequence). This CDR3 spans 15 amino acids. Trimming removed 5 bases from V and 3 bases from J; junction bases left unmatched: 5. The CDR3 region has the DNA TGTGCCAGTAGTGCTAGCGGGAGGGCCATCTACGAGCAGTACTTC. Translating it yields CASSASGRAIYEQYF.

This chain links TRBV6-1 with TRBJ2-7, with TRBD1 matching 7 bases. Germline CDR1 and CDR2: MNHNS and SASEGT. The CDR3 contains 14 residues. V gave up 2 bases and J gave up 2 bases; unmatched junction bases: 3. CDR3 sequence: CASSEPQGAYEQYF. CDR3 DNA: TGTGCCAGCAGTGAACCCCAGGGGGCCTACGAGCAGTACTTC.

The genes are TRBV6-5 and TRBJ1-4; 10 bases fit TRBD1. Germline CDR1 and CDR2: MNHEY and SVGAGI. V shed 5 bases and J 7 bases; nucleotides not matched to a gene: 4. This CDR3 is built from 14 residues. The chain's CDR3 is CASSTDRGPEKLFF. Here the CDR3 DNA reads TGTGCCAGCAGTACCGACAGGGGGCCTGAAAAACTGTTTTTT.

The rearrangement uses TRBV4-2 and TRBJ2-1; 9 bases agree with TRBD2. Germline CDR1 is LGHNA and CDR2 is YNFKEQ. The CDR3 spans 17 residues. Trimming at V came to 1 base and at J to 8 bases, leaving 12 bases not matched to a gene. This chain's CDR3 is CASSQATSGIYGDEQFF. The DNA of the CDR3 is TGTGCCAGCAGCCAAGCGACTAGCGGCATCTATGGGGATGAGCAGTTCTTC.